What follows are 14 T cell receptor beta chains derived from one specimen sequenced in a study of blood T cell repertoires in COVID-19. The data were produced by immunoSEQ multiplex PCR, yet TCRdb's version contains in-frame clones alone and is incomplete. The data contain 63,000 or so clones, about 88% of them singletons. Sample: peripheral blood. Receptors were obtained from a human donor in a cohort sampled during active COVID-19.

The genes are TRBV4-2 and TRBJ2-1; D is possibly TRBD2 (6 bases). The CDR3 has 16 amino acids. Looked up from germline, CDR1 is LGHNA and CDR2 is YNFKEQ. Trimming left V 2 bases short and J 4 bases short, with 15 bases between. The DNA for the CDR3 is TGTGCCAGCAGCCAAATAAGCCCAGGGAGGTACAATGAGCAGTTCTTC. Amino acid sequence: CASSQISPGRYNEQFF.

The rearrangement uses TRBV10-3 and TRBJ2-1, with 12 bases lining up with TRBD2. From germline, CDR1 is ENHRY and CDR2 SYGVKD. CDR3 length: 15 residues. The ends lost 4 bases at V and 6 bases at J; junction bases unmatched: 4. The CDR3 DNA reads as TGTGCCATCAGTGTGGGGACTAGCGGGCTCAATGAGCAGTTCTTC. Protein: CAISVGTSGLNEQFF.

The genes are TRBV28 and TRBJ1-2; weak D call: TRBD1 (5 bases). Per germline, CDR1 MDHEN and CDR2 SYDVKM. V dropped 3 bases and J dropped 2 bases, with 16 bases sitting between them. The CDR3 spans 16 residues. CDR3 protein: CASSLGGTGGNYGYTF. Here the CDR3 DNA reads TGTGCCAGCAGTTTGGGGGGTACGGGGGGAAACTATGGCTACACCTTC.

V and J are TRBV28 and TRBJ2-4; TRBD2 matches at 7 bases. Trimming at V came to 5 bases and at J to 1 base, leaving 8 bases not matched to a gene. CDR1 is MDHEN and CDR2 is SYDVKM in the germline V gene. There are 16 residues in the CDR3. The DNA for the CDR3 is TGTGCCAGCAGTGCGCTAGCGGTTCGGGCCAAAAACATTCAGTACTTC. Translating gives CASSALAVRAKNIQYF.

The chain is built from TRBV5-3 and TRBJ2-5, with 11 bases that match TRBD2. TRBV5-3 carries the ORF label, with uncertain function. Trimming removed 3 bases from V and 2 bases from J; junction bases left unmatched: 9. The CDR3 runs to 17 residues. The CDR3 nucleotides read TGTGCCAGAAGCTCGACTAGCGGGGTAGGGATACAAGAGACCCAGTACTTC. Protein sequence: CARSSTSGVGIQETQYF.

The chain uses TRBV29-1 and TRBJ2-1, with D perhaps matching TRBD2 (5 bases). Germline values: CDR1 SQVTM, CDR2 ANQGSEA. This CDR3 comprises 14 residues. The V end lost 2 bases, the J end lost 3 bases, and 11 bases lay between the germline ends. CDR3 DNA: TGCAGCGTTGAAAGGTGGGAGCGCTACAATGAGCAGTTCTTC. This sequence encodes CSVERWERYNEQFF.

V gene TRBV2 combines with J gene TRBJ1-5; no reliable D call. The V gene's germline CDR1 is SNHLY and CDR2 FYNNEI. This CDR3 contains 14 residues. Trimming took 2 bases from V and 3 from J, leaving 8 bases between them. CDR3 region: CASSELTLNQPQHF. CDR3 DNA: TGTGCCAGCAGTGAATTAACTCTCAATCAGCCCCAGCATTTT.

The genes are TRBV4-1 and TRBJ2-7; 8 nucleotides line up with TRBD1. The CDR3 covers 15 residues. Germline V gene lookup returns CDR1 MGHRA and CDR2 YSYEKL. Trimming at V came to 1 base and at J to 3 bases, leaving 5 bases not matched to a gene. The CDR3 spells CASSQGRGRFYEQYF. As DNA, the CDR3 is TGCGCCAGCAGCCAAGGCAGGGGGCGCTTCTACGAGCAGTACTTC.

The CDR3 region is CASSPTGDTEAFF. As DNA, the CDR3 is TGTGCCAGCAGCCCTACAGGGGACACTGAAGCTTTCTTT. This chain joins TRBV13 and TRBJ1-1, with 7 bases fitting TRBD1. Germline V gene data show CDR1 as PRHDT and CDR2 as FYEKMQ (reference sequence). The CDR3 has 13 amino acids. With V trimmed by 5 bases and J by 3 bases, 3 bases remained unmatched.

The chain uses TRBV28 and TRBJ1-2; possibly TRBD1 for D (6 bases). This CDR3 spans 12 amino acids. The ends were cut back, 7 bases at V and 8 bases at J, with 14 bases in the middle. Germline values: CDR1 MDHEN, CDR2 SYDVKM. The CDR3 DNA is TGTGCCAGCATGGGGGGGCTGGGGGGCTACACCTTC. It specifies CASMGGLGGYTF.

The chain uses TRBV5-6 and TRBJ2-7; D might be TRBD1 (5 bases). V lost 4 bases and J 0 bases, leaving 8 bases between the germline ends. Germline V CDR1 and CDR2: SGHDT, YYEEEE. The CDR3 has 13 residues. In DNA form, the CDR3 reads TGTGCCAGCAGCCGTGGACACTCCTACGAGCAGTACGTC. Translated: CASSRGHSYEQYV.

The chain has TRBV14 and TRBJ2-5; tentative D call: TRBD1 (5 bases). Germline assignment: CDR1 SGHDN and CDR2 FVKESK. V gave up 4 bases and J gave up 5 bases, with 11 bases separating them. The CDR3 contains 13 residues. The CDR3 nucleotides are TGTGCCAGCAGCCCCAGGGTATCGGAGACCCAGTACTTC. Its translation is CASSPRVSETQYF.

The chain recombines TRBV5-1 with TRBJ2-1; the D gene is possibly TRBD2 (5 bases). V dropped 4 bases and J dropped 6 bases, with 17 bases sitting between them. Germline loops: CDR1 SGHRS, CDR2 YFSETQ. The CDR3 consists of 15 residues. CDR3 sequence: CASSPDYPPRNEQFF. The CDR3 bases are TGCGCCAGCAGCCCAGACTACCCCCCACGCAATGAGCAGTTCTTC.

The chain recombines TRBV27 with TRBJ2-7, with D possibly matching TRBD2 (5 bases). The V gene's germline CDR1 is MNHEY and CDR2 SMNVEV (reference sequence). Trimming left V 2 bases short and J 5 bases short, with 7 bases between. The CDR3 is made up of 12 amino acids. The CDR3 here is CASSLRGNEQYF. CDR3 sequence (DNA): TGTGCCAGCAGTTTAAGAGGGAACGAGCAGTACTTC.